A selection of T cell receptor beta chains follows, all from one sample in a study of shared clonotypes between healthy human individuals. Sequencing was performed with immunoSEQ multiplex PCR; in TCRdb, only in-frame clones are kept and a portion is missing. The data hold a few million clones, with more than 90% observed a single time. Material for sequencing was naive CD4+ T cells sorted from blood. Receptors originate from a man younger than 35 in good health. Each CDR3 is given with its conserved first and last residue. A D gene is named only where the DNA matches it firmly. Rows may omit the clone size; those that give it use once, few, many or a size class.

NA 14 TRBD1 TRBJ1-6 TRBV30 TGTGCCTGGAGTAAAGGGACAGGGAGATCACCCCTCCACTTT CAWSKGTGRSPLHF
NA 12 NA TRBJ2-7 TRBV29-1 TGCAGCGTTGAAATGGATGCCTACGAGCAGTACTTC CSVEMDAYEQYF
NA 15 NA TRBJ1-6 TRBV6-1 TGTGCCAGCAGTGGACGAGGGGCGCTGGGTTCACCCCTCCACTTT CASSGRGALGSPLHF
NA 19 NA TRBJ1-1 TRBV7-4 TGTGCCAGCAGCTTAGTAGTGCAGGGTCTTTATCTTGGGAACACTGAAGCTTTCTTT CASSLVVQGLYLGNTEAFF
NA 14 TRBD1 TRBJ2-3 TRBV15 TGTGCCACCAGCAGACAGGGGGCATTAGATACGCAGTATTTT CATSRQGALDTQYF
NA 13 TRBD1 TRBJ1-1 TRBV2 TGTGCCAGCAGTGGACAGGGCGACACTGAAGCTTTCTTT CASSGQGDTEAFF
NA 18 TRBD2 TRBJ2-1 TRBV4-1 TGCGCCAGCAGCCAAGGACGTCAGGCGGGACTAGGGAACAATGAGCAGTTCTTC CASSQGRQAGLGNNEQFF
few 14 TRBD1 TRBJ1-1 TRBV6-1 TGTGCCAGCAGTGTCCGACAGGGAGGGACTGAAGCTTTCTTT CASSVRQGGTEAFF
NA 14 NA TRBJ2-4 TRBV10-3 TGTGCCATCAGAAATACAGGGCCCCCAAACATTCAGTACTTC CAIRNTGPPNIQYF
NA 14 NA TRBJ2-2 TRBV5-1 TGCGCCAGCAGCTTGGATCCGGTTTCCGGGGAGCTGTTTTTT CASSLDPVSGELFF
NA 14 NA TRBJ2-3 TRBV5-1 TGCGCCAGCAGCTTGGCGGGTAGTACAGATACGCAGTATTTT CASSLAGSTDTQYF
NA 16 NA TRBJ2-7 TRBV7-2 TGTGCCAGCAGCTTAATGAATGACCCCGGGCCCTACGAGCAGTACTTC CASSLMNDPGPYEQYF
NA 15 TRBD1 TRBJ1-2 TRBV6-5 TGTGCCAGCAGTTCCCCCCGACAGGGTGACTATGGCTACACCTTC CASSSPRQGDYGYTF
NA 15 TRBD2 TRBJ2-3 TRBV11-3 TGTGCCAGCAGCTGGACTAGCGGTGGACGAGATACGCAGTATTTT CASSWTSGGRDTQYF
NA 15 TRBD1 TRBJ1-3 TRBV6-6 TGTGCCAGCAGTTTCCAGGGGGCATCTGGAAACACCATATATTTT CASSFQGASGNTIYF
once 18 NA TRBJ2-7 TRBV7-6 TGTGCCAGCAGCTTAGGCGATCCGGTCAAGGGGACTTACTACGAGCAGTACTTC CASSLGDPVKGTYYEQYF
NA 15 TRBD2 TRBJ2-1 TRBV2 TGTGCCAGCAGAGCCGGGACTAGCGGGTACAATGAGCAGTTCTTC CASRAGTSGYNEQFF
NA 11 NA TRBJ1-1 TRBV20-1 TGCAGTGCTGGTGACACGGTTGGAGCTTTCTTT CSAGDTVGAFF
NA 16 NA TRBJ2-2 TRBV4-3 TGCGCCAGCAGCCAAGACAGGGGGGCGAACACCGGGGAGCTGTTTTTT CASSQDRGANTGELFF
NA 14 NA TRBJ2-2 TRBV7-3 TGTGCCAGCAGCCCCACTCGGAACACCGGGGAGCTGTTTTTT CASSPTRNTGELFF
NA 13 NA TRBJ2-7 TRBV6-5 TGTGCCAGCAGCCGCGGAGATCACGACGAGCAGTACTTC CASSRGDHDEQYF
NA 14 TRBD1 TRBJ2-7 TRBV7-2 TGTGCCAGCAGCTTAGGGGGACAGTCCTACGAGCAGTACTTC CASSLGGQSYEQYF
NA 12 NA TRBJ2-2 TRBV30 TGTGCCTGGAATGCGGCGACCGGGGAGCTGTTTTTT CAWNAATGELFF
NA 12 TRBD1 TRBJ2-1 TRBV30 TGTGCCTGGGGTCAAACAGGGGGCTTGCAGTTCTTC CAWGQTGGLQFF
NA 14 NA TRBJ1-6 TRBV4-1 TGCGCCAGCAGCCAAGTGCTTGTAAATTCACCCCTCCACTTT CASSQVLVNSPLHF
once 15 TRBD2 TRBJ2-3 TRBV6-5 TGTGCCAGCAGTCCGGGACTAGCGAACGCAGATACGCAGTATTTT CASSPGLANADTQYF
NA 14 NA TRBJ1-1 TRBV5-1 TGCGCCAGCAGCACGGGACGGCTGAACACTGAAGCTTTCTTT CASSTGRLNTEAFF
NA 15 NA TRBJ2-1 TRBV19 TGTGCCAGTAGTACTACAGGGTTAGGAGACAATGAGCAGTTCTTC CASSTTGLGDNEQFF
NA 15 TRBD2 TRBJ2-3 TRBV10-3 TGTGCCATCAGTGGACTAGCGGGAGTTGGGGATACGCAGTATTTT CAISGLAGVGDTQYF
NA 16 TRBD1 TRBJ1-3 TRBV11-2 TGTGCCAGCAGCGCCCATAGGCAGGGGGTCTCAAACACCATATATTTT CASSAHRQGVSNTIYF
NA 15 TRBD2 TRBJ2-5 TRBV18 TGTGCCAGCCACCGGGCGGGGGGCACAAAAGAGACCCAGTACTTC CASHRAGGTKETQYF
NA 12 NA TRBJ1-3 TRBV6-5 TGTGCCAGCGCAAACGGAGGAAACACCATATATTTT CASANGGNTIYF
once 16 TRBD1 TRBJ2-3 TRBV7-2 TGTGCCAGCAGCCTCCTTCCGGACAGGGGGGCAGATACGCAGTATTTT CASSLLPDRGADTQYF
few 15 NA TRBJ1-5 TRBV7-9 TGTGCCAGCAGCTTAGGGCCCACCCGAAATCAGCCCCAGCATTTT CASSLGPTRNQPQHF
NA 19 NA TRBJ1-2 TRBV19 TGTGCCAGTAGTATCGCCCGGCGCAGCCGGACCACCCTTAACTATGGCTACACCTTC CASSIARRSRTTLNYGYTF
NA 14 TRBD2 TRBJ2-5 TRBV2 TGTGCCAGCATGGGACTAGCAGGCAAAGAGACCCAGTACTTC CASMGLAGKETQYF
NA 14 NA TRBJ2-5 TRBV5-4 TGTGCCAGCGCCCCCCAGGTGGGGCAAGAGACCCAGTACTTC CASAPQVGQETQYF
NA 13 NA TRBJ2-1 TRBV10-3 TGTGCCATCAGTGTAGAACGCGACAATGAGCAGTTCTTC CAISVERDNEQFF